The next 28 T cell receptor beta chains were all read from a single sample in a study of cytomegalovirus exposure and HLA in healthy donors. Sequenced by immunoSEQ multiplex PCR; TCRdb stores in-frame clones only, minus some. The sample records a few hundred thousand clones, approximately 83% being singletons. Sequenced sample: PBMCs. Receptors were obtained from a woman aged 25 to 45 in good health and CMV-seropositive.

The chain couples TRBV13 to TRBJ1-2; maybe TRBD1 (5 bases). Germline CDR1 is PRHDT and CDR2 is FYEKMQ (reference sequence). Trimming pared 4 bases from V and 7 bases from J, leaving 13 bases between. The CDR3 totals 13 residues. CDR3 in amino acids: CASSSPSTAGYTF. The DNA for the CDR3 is TGTGCCAGCAGCTCGCCGTCGACAGCTGGCTACACCTTC. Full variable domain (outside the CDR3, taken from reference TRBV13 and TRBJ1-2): AAGVIQSPRHLIKEKRETATLKCYPIPRHDTVYWYQQGPGQDPQFLISFYEKMQSDKGSIPDRFSAQQFSDYHSELNMSSLELGDSALYFCASSSPSTAGYTFGSGTRLTVV.

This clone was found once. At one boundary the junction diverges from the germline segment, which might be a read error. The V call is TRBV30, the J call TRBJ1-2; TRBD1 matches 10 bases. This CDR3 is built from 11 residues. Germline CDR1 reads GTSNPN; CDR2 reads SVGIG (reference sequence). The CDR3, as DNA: TGTGCCGGCCGGGACAGGGGATTTTGGGATTTC. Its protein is CAGRDRGFWDF.

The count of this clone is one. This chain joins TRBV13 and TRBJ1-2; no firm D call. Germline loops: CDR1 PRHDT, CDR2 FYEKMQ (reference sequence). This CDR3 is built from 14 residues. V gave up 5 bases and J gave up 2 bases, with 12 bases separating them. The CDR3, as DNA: TGTGCCAGCAGCCCCCGGACGAGGAACTATGGCTACACCTTC. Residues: CASSPRTRNYGYTF.

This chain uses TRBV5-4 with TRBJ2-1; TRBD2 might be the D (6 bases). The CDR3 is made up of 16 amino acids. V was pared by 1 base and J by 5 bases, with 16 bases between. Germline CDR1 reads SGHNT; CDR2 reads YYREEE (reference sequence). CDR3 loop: CASSLIFGGTNNEQFF. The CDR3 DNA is TGTGCCAGCAGCTTGATTTTCGGCGGGACCAACAATGAGCAGTTCTTC.

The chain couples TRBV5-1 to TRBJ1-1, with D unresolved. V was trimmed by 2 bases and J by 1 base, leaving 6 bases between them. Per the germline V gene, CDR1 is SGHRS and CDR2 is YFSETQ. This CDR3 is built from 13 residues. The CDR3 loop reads CASSFVGNTEAFF. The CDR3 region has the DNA TGCGCCAGCAGCTTCGTGGGGAACACTGAAGCTTTCTTT. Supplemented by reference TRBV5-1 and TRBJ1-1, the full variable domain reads KAGVTQTPRYLIKTRGQQVTLSCSPISGHRSVSWYQQTPGQGLQFLFEYFSETQRNKGNFPGRFSGRQFSNSRSEMNVSTLELGDSALYLCASSFVGNTEAFFGQGTRLTVV.

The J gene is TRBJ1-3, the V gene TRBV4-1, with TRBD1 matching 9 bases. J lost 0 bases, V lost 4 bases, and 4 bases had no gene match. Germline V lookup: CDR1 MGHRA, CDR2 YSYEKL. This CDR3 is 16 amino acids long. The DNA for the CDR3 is TGCGCCAGCAGCCCACAGGGGGCCTTCTCTGGAAACACCATATATTTT. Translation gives CASSPQGAFSGNTIYF.

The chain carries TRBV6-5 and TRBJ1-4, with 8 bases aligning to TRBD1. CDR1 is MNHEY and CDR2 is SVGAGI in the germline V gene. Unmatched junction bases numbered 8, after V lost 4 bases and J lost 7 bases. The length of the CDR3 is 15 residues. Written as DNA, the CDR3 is TGTGCCAGCAGTTCATCAGGGGGCGCAGGTGAAAAACTGTTTTTT. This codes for CASSSSGGAGEKLFF.

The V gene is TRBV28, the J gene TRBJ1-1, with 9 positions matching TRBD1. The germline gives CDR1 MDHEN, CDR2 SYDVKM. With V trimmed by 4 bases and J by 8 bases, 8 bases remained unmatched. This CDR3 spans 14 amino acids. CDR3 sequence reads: CASSSDGDRAEAFF. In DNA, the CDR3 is TGTGCCAGCAGTTCAGACGGGGACAGGGCGGAAGCTTTCTTT.

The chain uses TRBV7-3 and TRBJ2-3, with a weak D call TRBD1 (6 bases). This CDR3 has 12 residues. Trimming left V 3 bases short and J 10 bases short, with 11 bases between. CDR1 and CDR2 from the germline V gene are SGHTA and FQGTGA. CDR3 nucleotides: TGTGCCAGCAGCTTGACAGGCGGTGCGCAGTATTTT. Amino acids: CASSLTGGAQYF.

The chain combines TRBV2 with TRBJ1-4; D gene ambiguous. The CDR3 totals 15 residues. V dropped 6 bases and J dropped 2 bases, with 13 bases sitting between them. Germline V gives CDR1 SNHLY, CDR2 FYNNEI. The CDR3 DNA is TGTGCCAGCAGGGCCAACAGTGCGACTAATGAAAAACTGTTTTTT. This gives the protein CASRANSATNEKLFF.

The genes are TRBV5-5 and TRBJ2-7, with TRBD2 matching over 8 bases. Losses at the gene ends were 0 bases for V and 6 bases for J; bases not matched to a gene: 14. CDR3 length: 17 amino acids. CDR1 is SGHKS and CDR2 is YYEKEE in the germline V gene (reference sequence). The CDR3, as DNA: TGTGCCAGCAGCTTGGATCTAGCGGGCCGACTAACCTCCGAGCAGTACTTC. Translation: CASSLDLAGRLTSEQYF. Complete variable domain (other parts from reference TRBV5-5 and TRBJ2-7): DAGVTQSPTHLIKTRGQQVTLRCSPISGHKSVSWYQQVLGQGPQFIFQYYEKEERGRGNFPDRFSARQFPNYSSELNVNALLLGDSALYLCASSLDLAGRLTSEQYFGPGTRLTVT.

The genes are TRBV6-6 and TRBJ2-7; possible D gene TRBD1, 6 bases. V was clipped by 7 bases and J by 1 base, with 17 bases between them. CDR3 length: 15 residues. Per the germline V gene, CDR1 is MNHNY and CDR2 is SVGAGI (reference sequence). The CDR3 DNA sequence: TGTGCCAGCACCGGACAGAAGGTCTATTCCTACGAGCAGTACTTC. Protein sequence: CASTGQKVYSYEQYF.

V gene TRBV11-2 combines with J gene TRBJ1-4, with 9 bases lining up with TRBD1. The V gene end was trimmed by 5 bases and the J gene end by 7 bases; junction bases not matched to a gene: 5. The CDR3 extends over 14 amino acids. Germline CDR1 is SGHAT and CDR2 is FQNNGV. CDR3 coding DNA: TGTGCCAGCAGCGTGGACAGGGGCCGTGAAAAACTGTTTTTT. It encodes CASSVDRGREKLFF.

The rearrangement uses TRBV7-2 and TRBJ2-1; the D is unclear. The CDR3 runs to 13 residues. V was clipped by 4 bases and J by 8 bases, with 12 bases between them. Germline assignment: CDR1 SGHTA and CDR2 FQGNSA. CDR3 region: CASSSTKVHEQFF. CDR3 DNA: TGTGCCAGCAGCTCCACGAAGGTACATGAGCAGTTCTTC.

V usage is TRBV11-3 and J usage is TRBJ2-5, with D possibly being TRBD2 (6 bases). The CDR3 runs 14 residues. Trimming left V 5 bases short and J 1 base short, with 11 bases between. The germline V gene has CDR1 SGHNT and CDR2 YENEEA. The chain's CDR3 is CASSPGGIQETQYF. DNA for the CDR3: TGTGCCAGCAGCCCTGGGGGGATCCAAGAGACCCAGTACTTC.

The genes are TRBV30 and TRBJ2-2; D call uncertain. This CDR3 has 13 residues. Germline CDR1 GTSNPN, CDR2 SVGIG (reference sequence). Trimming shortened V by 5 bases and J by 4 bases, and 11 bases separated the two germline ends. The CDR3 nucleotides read TGTGCCTGGGGGCCACCCAGCACCGGGGAGCTGTTTTTT. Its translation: CAWGPPSTGELFF.

Written as DNA, the CDR3 is TGCGCCAGCAGCTTGGCGGGGAATAGCAATCAGCCCCAGCATTTT. Protein sequence: CASSLAGNSNQPQHF. The chain couples TRBV5-1 to TRBJ1-5; D is ambiguous. Germline loops: CDR1 SGHRS, CDR2 YFSETQ. The ends were cut back, 0 bases at V and 0 bases at J, with 7 bases in the middle. The CDR3 sequence is 15 residues long.

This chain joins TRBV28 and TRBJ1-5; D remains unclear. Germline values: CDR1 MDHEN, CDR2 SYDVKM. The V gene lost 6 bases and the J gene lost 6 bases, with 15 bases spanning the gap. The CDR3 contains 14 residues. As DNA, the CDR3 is TGTGCCAGCAGCAAAGGCGGGAGGCGTCAGCCCCAGCATTTT. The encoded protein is CASSKGGRRQPQHF.

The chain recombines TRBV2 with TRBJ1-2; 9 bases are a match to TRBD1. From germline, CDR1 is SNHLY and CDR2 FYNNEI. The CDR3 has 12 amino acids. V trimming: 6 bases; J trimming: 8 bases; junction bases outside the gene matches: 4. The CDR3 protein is CASRQGAWGYTF. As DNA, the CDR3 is TGTGCCAGCAGACAGGGGGCGTGGGGCTACACCTTC.

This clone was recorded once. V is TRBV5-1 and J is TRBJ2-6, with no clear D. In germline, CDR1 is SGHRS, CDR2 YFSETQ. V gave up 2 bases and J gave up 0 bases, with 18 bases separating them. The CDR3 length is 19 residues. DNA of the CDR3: TGCGCCAGCAGCTTCAATGTGAACATAGGCTCCTCTGGGGCCAACGTCCTGACTTTC. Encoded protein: CASSFNVNIGSSGANVLTF.

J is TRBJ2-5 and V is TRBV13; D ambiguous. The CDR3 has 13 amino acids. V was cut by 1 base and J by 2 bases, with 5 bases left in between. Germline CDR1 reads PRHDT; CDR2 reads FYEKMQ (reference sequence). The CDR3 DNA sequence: TGTGCCAGCAGCTTAGTTGATCAAGAGACCCAGTACTTC. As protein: CASSLVDQETQYF.

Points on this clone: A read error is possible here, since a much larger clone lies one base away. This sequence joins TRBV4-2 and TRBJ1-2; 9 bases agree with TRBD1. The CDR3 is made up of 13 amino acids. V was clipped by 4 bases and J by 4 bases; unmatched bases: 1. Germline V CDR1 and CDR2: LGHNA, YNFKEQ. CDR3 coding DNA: TGTGCCAGCAGCCTGGGACAGGGCTATGGCTACACCTTC. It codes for CASSLGQGYGYTF.

The CDR3 spells CASRVAGTNTGELFF. The CDR3 DNA is TGCGCCAGCAGGGTAGCGGGCACGAACACCGGGGAGCTGTTTTTT. The chain is built from TRBV5-1 and TRBJ2-2; TRBD2 matches 7 bases. The CDR3 is 15 residues long. The V and J ends lost 5 bases and 0 bases, in that order; junction bases with no gene match: 4. Per germline, CDR1 SGHRS and CDR2 YFSETQ. Supplemented by reference TRBV5-1 and TRBJ2-2, the full variable domain reads KAGVTQTPRYLIKTRGQQVTLSCSPISGHRSVSWYQQTPGQGLQFLFEYFSETQRNKGNFPGRFSGRQFSNSRSEMNVSTLELGDSALYLCASRVAGTNTGELFFGEGSRLTVL.

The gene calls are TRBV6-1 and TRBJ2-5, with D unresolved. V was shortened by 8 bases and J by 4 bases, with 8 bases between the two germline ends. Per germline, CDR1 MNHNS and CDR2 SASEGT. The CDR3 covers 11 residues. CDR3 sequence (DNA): TGTGCCAGCGCGCTAACAGAGACCCAGTACTTC. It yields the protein CASALTETQYF.

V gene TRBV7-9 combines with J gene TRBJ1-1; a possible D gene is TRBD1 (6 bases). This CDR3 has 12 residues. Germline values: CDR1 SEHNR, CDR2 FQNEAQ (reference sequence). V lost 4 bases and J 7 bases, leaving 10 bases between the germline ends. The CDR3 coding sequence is TGTGCCAGCAGCTCTAAGGACAGTGAAGCTTTCTTT. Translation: CASSSKDSEAFF.

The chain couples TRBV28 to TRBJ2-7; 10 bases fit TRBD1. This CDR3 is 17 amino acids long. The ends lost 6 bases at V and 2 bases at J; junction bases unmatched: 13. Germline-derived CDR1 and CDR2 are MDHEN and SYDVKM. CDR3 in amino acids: CASSPISTGGRTYEQYF. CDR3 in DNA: TGTGCCAGCAGCCCAATCTCGACAGGGGGCCGTACCTACGAGCAGTACTTC.

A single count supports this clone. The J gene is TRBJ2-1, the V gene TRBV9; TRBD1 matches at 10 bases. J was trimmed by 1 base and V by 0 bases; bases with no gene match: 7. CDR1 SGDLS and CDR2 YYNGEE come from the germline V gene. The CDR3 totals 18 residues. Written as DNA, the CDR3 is TGTGCCAGCAGCGTAGGAACGACAGGGGGCGGTTCCTACAATGAGCAGTTCTTC. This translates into CASSVGTTGGGSYNEQFF.

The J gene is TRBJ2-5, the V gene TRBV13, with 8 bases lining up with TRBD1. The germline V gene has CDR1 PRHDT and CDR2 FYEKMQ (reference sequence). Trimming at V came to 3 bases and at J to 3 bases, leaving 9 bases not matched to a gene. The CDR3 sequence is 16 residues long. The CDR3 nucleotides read TGTGCCAGCAGCTTCCGACAGGGGATTTCAAAAGAGACCCAGTACTTC. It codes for CASSFRQGISKETQYF.